This TCR beta chain came from a study of cytomegalovirus exposure and HLA in healthy donors. Study results and limitations: The productive fraction for most TCR beta V segments was about 87% or about 30% in an earlier analysis. A later analysis showed HLA-associated TCR beta chains outstripping equally common others in clonal expansion.

Amplification used 60 Vbeta primers and 13 Jbeta primers. The table came from immunoSEQ multiplex PCR; TCRdb's copy has only in-frame clones and leaves some out. The sample consists of 85,000 to 95,000 clones, approximately 7.1% of them appearing once. It was healthy bone marrow donors who served as donors. At the time of sampling, donors were nominally healthy, though unrecorded immune exposures were likely. This clone was counted between two and nine times. Its antigen is still unknown. The junction had 5 bases not matched to a gene; V was cut back by 5 bases and J by 2 bases. The germline CDR1 and CDR2 sequences are MDHEN and SYDVKM. The CDR3 is 15 residues long.

This TCR was sampled from a man over 45 in good health and CMV-seronegative. V usage is TRBV28 and J usage is TRBJ2-3; 9 bases are a match to TRBD2. The sequenced material came from PBMCs. CDR3 bases: TGTGCCAGCAGTCTTAGCGGGGGTAACACAGATACGCAGTATTTT. The encoded protein is CASSLSGGNTDTQYF.